The rows below give T cell receptor beta chains drawn from one sample of a study of T cell responses to AZD1222 COVID-19 vaccine. The protocol was immunoSEQ multiplex PCR, while the TCRdb copy is restricted to in-frame clones and leaves out a portion. This table has 90,000 to 120,000 clones, under 95% appearing once. Sequences were derived from peripheral blood, sampled 28 days after the second AZD1222 dose. Receptor source: an adult who received the AZD1222 COVID-19 vaccine. Both conserved end residues are part of each CDR3. The D gene is left open where the match is weak. Only part of the rows carry a size: once, few, many, or a class if the clone is expanded.

j_call,cdr3_length,v_call,clone_size,d_call,cdr3_aa,cdr3_nt
TRBJ1-6,14,TRBV5-1,NA,NA,CASSLSGGGSPLHF,TGCGCCAGCAGCTTGTCTGGGGGCGGATCACCCCTCCACTTT
TRBJ1-2,13,TRBV6-5,NA,NA,CASTRVMNYGYTF,TGTGCCAGCACCAGGGTGATGAACTATGGCTACACCTTC
TRBJ2-4,13,TRBV7-5,once,NA,CARSCGPKNIQYF,TGTGCCAGAAGCTGCGGGCCAAAAAACATTCAGTACTTC
TRBJ2-3,15,TRBV7-2,NA,TRBD2,CASSLPAGVRDTQYF,TGTGCCAGCAGCTTACCAGCGGGAGTCAGAGATACGCAGTATTTT
TRBJ2-7,12,TRBV4-1,NA,NA,CASSLPRGEQYF,TGCGCCAGCAGCCTTCCGCGGGGCGAGCAGTACTTC
TRBJ1-5,16,TRBV28,NA,NA,CASSLSRVGSNQPQHF,TGTGCCAGCAGTTTATCCAGGGTGGGGAGCAATCAGCCCCAGCATTTT
TRBJ2-3,16,TRBV9,NA,NA,CASSVGASTVTDTQYF,TGTGCCAGCAGCGTAGGGGCCAGTACTGTGACAGATACGCAGTATTTT
TRBJ2-5,12,TRBV24-1,NA,NA,CATSDDAETQYF,TGTGCCACCAGTGATGATGCGGAGACCCAGTACTTC
TRBJ1-4,12,TRBV28,once,NA,CASSLGKEKLFF,TGTGCCAGCAGTTTGGGAAAGGAAAAACTGTTTTTT
TRBJ2-7,16,TRBV7-6,few,TRBD2,CASSLIVAGVQYEQYF,TGTGCCAGCAGCTTAATAGTAGCGGGGGTCCAATACGAGCAGTACTTC
TRBJ2-1,12,TRBV11-1,NA,NA,CASSYLEGEQFF,TGTGCCAGCAGCTATCTAGAGGGTGAGCAGTTCTTC
TRBJ1-5,15,TRBV6-5,NA,NA,CASSYSQGTNQPQHF,TGTGCCAGCAGTTACTCCCAGGGAACAAATCAGCCCCAGCATTTT
TRBJ2-2,14,TRBV7-6,NA,NA,CASSLGAGPGELFF,TGTGCCAGCAGCTTAGGGGCAGGGCCCGGGGAGCTGTTTTTT
TRBJ2-7,15,TRBV7-6,NA,NA,CASSSEKSFVYEQYF,TGTGCCAGCAGCTCGGAAAAGTCCTTCGTCTACGAGCAGTACTTC
TRBJ2-1,15,TRBV19,once,NA,CAVGKEDLSYNEQFF,TGTGCCGTAGGGAAGGAAGACCTATCCTACAATGAGCAGTTCTTC
TRBJ2-7,13,TRBV6-5,NA,TRBD1,CASRWDSSYEQYF,TGTGCCAGCAGGTGGGACAGTTCCTACGAGCAGTACTTC
TRBJ1-2,12,TRBV7-2,medium-sized,NA,CASSLGGHGYTF,TGTGCCAGCAGCTTGGGAGGTCATGGCTACACCTTC
TRBJ2-5,13,TRBV5-1,NA,TRBD1,CASSPGGAETQYF,TGCGCCAGCAGCCCAGGGGGCGCGGAGACCCAGTACTTC